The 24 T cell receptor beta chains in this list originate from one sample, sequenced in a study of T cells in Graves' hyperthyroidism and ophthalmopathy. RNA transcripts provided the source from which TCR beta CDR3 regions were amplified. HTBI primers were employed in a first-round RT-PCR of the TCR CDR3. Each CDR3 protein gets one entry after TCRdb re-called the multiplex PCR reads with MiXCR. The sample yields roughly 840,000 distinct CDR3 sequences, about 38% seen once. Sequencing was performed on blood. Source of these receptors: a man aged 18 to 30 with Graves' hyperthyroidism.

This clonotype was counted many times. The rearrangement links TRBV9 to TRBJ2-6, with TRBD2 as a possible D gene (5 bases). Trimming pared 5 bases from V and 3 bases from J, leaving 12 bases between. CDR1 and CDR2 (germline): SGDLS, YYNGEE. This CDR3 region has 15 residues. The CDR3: CASRDSAGGANVLTF. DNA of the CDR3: TGTGCCAGCAGGGATAGTGCGGGTGGGGCCAACGTCCTGACTTTC.

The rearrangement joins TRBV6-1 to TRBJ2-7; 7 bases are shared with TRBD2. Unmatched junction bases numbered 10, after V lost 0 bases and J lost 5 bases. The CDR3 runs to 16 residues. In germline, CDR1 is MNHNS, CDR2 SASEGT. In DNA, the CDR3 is TGTGCCAGCAGTGAAGCCAAGACTAGCCTGACTGACGAGCAGTACTTC. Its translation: CASSEAKTSLTDEQYF.

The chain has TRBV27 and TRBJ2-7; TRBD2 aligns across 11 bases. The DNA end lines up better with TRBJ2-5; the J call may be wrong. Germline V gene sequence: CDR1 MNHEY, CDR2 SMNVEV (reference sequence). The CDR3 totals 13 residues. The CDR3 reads CASSSTSGGTQYF. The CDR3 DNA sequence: TGTGCCAGCAGTTCAACTAGCGGGGGGACCCAGTACTTC.

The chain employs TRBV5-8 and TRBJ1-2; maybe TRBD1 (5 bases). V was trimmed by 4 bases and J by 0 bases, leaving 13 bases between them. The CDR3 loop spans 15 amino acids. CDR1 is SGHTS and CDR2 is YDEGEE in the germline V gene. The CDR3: CASSQEGTTNYGYTF. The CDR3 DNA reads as TGTGCCAGCAGCCAAGAAGGGACTACTAACTATGGCTACACCTTC.

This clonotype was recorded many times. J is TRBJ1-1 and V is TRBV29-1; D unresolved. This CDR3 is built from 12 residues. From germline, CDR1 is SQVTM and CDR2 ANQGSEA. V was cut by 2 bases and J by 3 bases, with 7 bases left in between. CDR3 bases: TGCAGCGTTGAACGCGGAGACACTGAAGCTTTCTTT. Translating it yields CSVERGDTEAFF. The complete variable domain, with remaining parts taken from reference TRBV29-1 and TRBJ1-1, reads SAVISQKPSRDICQRGTSLTIQCQVDSQVTMMFWYRQQPGQSLTLIATANQGSEATYESGFVIDKFPISRPNLTFSTLTVSNMSPEDSSIYLCSVERGDTEAFFGQGTRLTVV.

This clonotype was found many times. CDR3 in amino acids: CSVEGVRGDTIYF. The CDR3 nucleotides are TGCAGCGTTGAAGGCGTCAGGGGTGACACCATATATTTT. The gene calls are TRBV29-1 and TRBJ1-3, with D maybe TRBD1 (6 bases). The CDR3 sequence is 13 residues long. Deletions cut 1 base from V and 8 bases from J, with 12 bases between. Germline values: CDR1 SQVTM, CDR2 ANQGSEA.

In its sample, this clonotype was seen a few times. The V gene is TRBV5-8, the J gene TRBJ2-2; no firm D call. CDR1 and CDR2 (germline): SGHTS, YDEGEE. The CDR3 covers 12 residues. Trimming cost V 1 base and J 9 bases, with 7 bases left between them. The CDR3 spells CASSLLDRELFF. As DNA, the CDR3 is TGTGCCAGCAGCTTGTTGGATCGGGAGCTGTTTTTT.

The CDR3 nucleotides are TGCAGTGCTAGAGATATGGGGCCCGGGGAGCTGTTTTTT. This encodes CSARDMGPGELFF. The chain recombines TRBV20-1 with TRBJ2-2; possible D gene TRBD1, 5 bases. With 0 bases removed from V and 6 bases from J, the gap between germline ends came to 8 bases. The CDR3 runs to 13 residues. The germline V gene encodes CDR1 DFQATT and CDR2 SNEGSKA (reference sequence).

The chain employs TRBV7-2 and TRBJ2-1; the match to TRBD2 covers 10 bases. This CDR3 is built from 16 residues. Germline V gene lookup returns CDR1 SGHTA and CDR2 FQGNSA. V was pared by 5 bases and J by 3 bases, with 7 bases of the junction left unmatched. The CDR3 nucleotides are TGTGCCAGCAGCATGAGCGGGAGGGCCGTCTACAATGAGCAGTTCTTC. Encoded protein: CASSMSGRAVYNEQFF.

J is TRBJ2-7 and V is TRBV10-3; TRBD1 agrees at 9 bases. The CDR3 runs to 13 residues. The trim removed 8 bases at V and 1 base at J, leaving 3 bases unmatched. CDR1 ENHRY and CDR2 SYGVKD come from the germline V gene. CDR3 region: CAIGDRASYEQYF. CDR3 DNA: TGTGCCATCGGGGACAGGGCTTCCTACGAGCAGTACTTC.

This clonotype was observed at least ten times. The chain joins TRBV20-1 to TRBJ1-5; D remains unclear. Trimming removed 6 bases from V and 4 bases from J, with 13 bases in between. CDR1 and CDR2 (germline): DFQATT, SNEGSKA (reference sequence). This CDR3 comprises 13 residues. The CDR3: CSASRGTNQPQHF. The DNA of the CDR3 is TGCAGTGCCTCTCGGGGAACTAATCAGCCCCAGCATTTT.

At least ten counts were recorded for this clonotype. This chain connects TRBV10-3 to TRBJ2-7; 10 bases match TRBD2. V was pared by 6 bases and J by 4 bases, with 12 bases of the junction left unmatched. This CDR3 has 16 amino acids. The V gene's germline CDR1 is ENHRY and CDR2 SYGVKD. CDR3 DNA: TGTGCCATCAGGGAGAGTTCTAGCGGGAGTGGGTACGAGCAGTACTTC. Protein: CAIRESSSGSGYEQYF.

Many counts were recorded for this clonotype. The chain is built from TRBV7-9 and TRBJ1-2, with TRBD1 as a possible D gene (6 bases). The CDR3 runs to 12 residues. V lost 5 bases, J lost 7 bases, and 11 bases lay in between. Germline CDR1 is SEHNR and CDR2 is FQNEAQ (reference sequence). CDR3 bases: TGTGCCAGCAGCCAAACAGGGTCTGGCTACACCTTC. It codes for CASSQTGSGYTF.

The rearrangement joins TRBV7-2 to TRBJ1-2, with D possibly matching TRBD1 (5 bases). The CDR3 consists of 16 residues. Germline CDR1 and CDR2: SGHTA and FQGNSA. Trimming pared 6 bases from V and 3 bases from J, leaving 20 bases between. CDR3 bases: TGTGCCAGCAGTTACTCGACGGCGGACATATACTATGGCTACACCTTC. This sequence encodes CASSYSTADIYYGYTF.

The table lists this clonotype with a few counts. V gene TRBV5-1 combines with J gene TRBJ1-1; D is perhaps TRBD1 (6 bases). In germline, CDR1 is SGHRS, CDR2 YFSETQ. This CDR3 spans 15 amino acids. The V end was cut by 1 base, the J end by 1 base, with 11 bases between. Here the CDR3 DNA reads TGCGCCAGCAGCTTGTTGGGGGGGCCGAACACTGAAGCTTTCTTT. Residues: CASSLLGGPNTEAFF.

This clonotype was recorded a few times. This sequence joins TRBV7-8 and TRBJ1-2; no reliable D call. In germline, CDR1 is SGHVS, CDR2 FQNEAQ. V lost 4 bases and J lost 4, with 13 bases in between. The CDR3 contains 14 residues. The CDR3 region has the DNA TGTGCCAGCAGCTCTCCGTTGAATATCTATGGCTACACCTTC. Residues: CASSSPLNIYGYTF.

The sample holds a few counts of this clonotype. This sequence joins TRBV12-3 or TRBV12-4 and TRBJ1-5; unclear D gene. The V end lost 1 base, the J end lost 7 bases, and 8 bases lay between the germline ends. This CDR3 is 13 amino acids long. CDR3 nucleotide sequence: TGTGCCAGCAGTTTAGGGTCTCGACAGCCCCAGCATTTT. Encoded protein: CASSLGSRQPQHF.

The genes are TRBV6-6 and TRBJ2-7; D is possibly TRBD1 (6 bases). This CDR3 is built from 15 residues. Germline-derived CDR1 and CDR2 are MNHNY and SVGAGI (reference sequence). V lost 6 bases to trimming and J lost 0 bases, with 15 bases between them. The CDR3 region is CASSSGTSASYEQYF. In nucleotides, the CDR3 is TGTGCCAGCAGCTCCGGGACATCTGCCTCCTACGAGCAGTACTTC.

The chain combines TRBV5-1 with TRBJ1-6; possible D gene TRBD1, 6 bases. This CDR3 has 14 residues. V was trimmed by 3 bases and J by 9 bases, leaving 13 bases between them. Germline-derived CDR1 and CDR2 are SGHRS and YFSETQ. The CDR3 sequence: CASSSGEGSSPLHF. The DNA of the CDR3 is TGCGCCAGCAGCTCAGGGGAAGGGAGTTCACCCCTCCACTTT.

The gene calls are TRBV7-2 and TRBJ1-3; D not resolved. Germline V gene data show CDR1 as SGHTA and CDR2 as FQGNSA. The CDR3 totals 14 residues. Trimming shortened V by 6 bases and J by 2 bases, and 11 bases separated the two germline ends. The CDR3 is CASSPGLTGNTIYF. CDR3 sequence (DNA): TGTGCCAGCAGTCCGGGCTTGACTGGAAACACCATATATTTT.

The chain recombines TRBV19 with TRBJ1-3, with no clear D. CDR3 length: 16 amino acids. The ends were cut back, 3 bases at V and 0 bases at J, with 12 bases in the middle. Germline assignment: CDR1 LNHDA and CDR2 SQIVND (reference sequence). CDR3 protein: CASSISTATSGNTIYF. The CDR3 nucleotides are TGTGCCAGTAGTATCAGTACAGCGACCTCTGGAAACACCATATATTTT.

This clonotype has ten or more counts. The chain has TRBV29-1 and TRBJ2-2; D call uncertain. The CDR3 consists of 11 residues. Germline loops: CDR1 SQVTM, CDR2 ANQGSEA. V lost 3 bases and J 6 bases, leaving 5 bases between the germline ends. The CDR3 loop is CSVEKAGELFF. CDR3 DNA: TGCAGCGTTGAGAAAGCCGGGGAGCTGTTTTTT.

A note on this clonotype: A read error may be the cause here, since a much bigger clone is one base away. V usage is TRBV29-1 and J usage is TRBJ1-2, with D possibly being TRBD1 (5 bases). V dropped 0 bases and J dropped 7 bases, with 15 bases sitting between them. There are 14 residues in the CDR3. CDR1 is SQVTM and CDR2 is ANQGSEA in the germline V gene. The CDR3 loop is CSVEDSRGLGGYTF. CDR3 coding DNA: TGCAGCGTTGAAGATTCTAGGGGACTGGGTGGCTACACCTTC.

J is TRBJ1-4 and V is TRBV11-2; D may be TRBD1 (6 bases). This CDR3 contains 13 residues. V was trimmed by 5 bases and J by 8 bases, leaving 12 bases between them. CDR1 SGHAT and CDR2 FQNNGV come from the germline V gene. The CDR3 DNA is TGTGCCAGCAGCCTGGGGGCAGTGGAAAAACTGTTTTTT. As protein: CASSLGAVEKLFF.